This TCR beta chain was captured by sequencing in a study of T cells expressing NK-cell markers. Overall study: Source material for TCR beta repertoires consisted of sorted CD3+CD56+NKG2C+, CD3+CD56+NKG2C- and CD3+CD56-NKG2C+ T cells. Of eight sequenced donors, seven were HCMV-seropositive and one HCMV-seronegative. Findings and limits, study-wide: In several donors, dominant NKG2C+ clonotypes were roughly 1.0-7.5% of CD8+ T cells. In several donors, these clonotypes also led the CD3+CD56-NKG2C+ fraction.

About this clonotype itself: What it binds is not known.

The CDR3 length is 11 residues. Germline loops: CDR1 SQVTM, CDR2 ANQGSEA. Using the 5' RACE reads, TCRdb records one entry per CDR3 protein without DNA. The repertoire table contains about 540,000 distinct CDR3 sequences. This clonotype originated in a man in his late teens or twenties in good health. The sequenced sample consisted of blood T cells: a sorted CD56 or NKG2C T cell subset, CD4+ or CD8+ T cells, or bulk PBMC T cells (not recorded which). This sequence joins TRBV29-1 and TRBJ1-2; TCRdb's D call, TRBD1, is unchecked because there is no DNA. CDR3: CSARQGDGYTF.